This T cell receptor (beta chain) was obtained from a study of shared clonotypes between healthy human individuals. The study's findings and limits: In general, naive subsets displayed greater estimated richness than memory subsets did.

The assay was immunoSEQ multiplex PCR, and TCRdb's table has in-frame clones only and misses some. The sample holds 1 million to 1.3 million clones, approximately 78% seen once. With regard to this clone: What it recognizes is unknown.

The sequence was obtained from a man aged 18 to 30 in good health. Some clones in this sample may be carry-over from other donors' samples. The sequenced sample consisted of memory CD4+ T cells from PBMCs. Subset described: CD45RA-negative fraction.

In DNA form, the CDR3 reads TGTGCCAGCAGCCCCAGGTGGCAGGGGGCTGCTGGTGAAGCTTTCTTT. As protein: CASSPRWQGAAGEAFF. The J gene is TRBJ1-1, the V gene TRBV9, with 8 nucleotides matching TRBD1. With 4 bases clipped from V and 7 bases from J, the junction kept 15 bases outside the gene matches. Germline V gives CDR1 SGDLS, CDR2 YYNGEE. CDR3 length: 16 residues.